The 17 T cell receptor beta chains below all came from one sample that was sequenced in a study of blood T cell repertoires in COVID-19. This table comes from immunoSEQ multiplex PCR, and its TCRdb copy is limited to in-frame clones, with some not included. The top ten hold approximately 1.4% of the sample, which has about 220,000 clones, around 85% seen once. Sequencing was carried out using PBMCs or T cells enriched from blood (not recorded which). The receptors come from a woman aged 40 to 50 with acute COVID-19.

The chain uses TRBV4-2 and TRBJ2-4; 9 bases fit TRBD1. Trimming at V came to 4 bases and at J to 2 bases, leaving 21 bases not matched to a gene. Germline V gene sequence: CDR1 LGHNA, CDR2 YNFKEQ. The CDR3 has 21 amino acids. CDR3 DNA: TGTGCCAGCAGCCGGGGACAGGGCCCCGGTAGGGGAGGTTTTACCAAAAACATTCAGTACTTC. Amino acids: CASSRGQGPGRGGFTKNIQYF.

The chain combines TRBV10-2 with TRBJ1-6; D is ambiguous. Germline V gene data show CDR1 as WSHSY and CDR2 as SAAADI. V lost 0 bases to trimming and J lost 9 bases, with 6 bases between them. This CDR3 is built from 13 residues. The CDR3 loop reads CASSESGSSPLHF. The CDR3 bases are TGCGCCAGCAGTGAGTCGGGGAGTTCACCCCTCCACTTT.

This clone was picked up a small number of times. Here the CDR3 reads CASSQAQGRATNEKLFF. CDR3 DNA sequence: TGTGCCAGCAGCCAAGCTCAGGGTAGGGCAACTAATGAAAAACTGTTTTTT. The gene calls are TRBV4-2 and TRBJ1-4, with D possibly matching TRBD1 (5 bases). From germline, CDR1 is LGHNA and CDR2 YNFKEQ. CDR3 length: 17 residues. With 1 base removed from V and 0 bases from J, the gap between germline ends came to 12 bases.

The V and J genes are TRBV9 and TRBJ1-4; 11 bases match TRBD1. This CDR3 is 16 amino acids long. Trimming at V came to 3 bases and at J to 2 bases, leaving 3 bases not matched to a gene. Germline V lookup: CDR1 SGDLS, CDR2 YYNGEE. The CDR3 bases are TGTGCCAGCAGCGGGGACAGGGGGTACACTAATGAAAAACTGTTTTTT. This codes for CASSGDRGYTNEKLFF.

The chain has TRBV28 and TRBJ1-1; 10 bases are a match to TRBD1. The CDR3 consists of 15 residues. Germline CDR1 and CDR2: MDHEN and SYDVKM. V lost 6 bases, J lost 4 bases, and 8 bases stayed unmatched. The CDR3 region is CASRAGDRGLTEAFF. In DNA, the CDR3 is TGTGCCAGCAGGGCCGGTGACAGGGGGCTCACTGAAGCTTTCTTT.

The rearrangement links TRBV7-2 to TRBJ2-5; D uncertain. The germline gives CDR1 SGHTA, CDR2 FQGNSA. The CDR3 contains 15 residues. V shed 4 bases and J shed 4 bases, with 16 bases lying between them. The CDR3 here is CASSSPSRRGETQYF. The CDR3 coding sequence is TGTGCCAGCAGCTCCCCTTCTAGAAGAGGAGAGACCCAGTACTTC.

V and J are TRBV3-1 (or the pseudogene TRBV3-2) and TRBJ2-3; no firm D call. This CDR3 comprises 15 residues. The germline CDR1 and CDR2 sequences are LGHDT and YNNKEL (reference sequence). The germline V and J ends were trimmed by 1 base and 3 bases, with 11 bases remaining between them. The CDR3 coding sequence is TGTGCCAGCAGCCAAGTCAACGCAGGAACAGATACGCAGTATTTT. Translating it yields CASSQVNAGTDTQYF.

This chain connects TRBV7-2 to TRBJ1-2, with 7 bases that match TRBD1. CDR3 length equals 17 residues. The V gene's germline CDR1 is SGHTA and CDR2 FQGNSA. After removal of 4 bases from V and 6 bases from J, the junction contained 17 bases not matched to a gene. CDR3 coding DNA: TGTGCCAGCAGCTCCCATTATCCCTCCACAGGGGTGGATGGCTACACCTTC. Amino acid sequence: CASSSHYPSTGVDGYTF.

This chain connects TRBV7-2 to TRBJ2-6; D is uncertain. The CDR3 is 14 amino acids. The V gene lost 5 bases and the J gene lost 2 bases, with 7 bases spanning the gap. From germline, CDR1 is SGHTA and CDR2 FQGNSA. For the CDR3, the DNA is TGTGCCAGCAGCGCTACCACTGGGGCCAACGTCCTGACTTTC. This codes for CASSATTGANVLTF.

This clone was observed a handful of times. The gene calls are TRBV7-6 and TRBJ1-6; the match to TRBD1 covers 7 bases. CDR1 and CDR2 from the germline V gene are SGHVS and FNYEAQ. The CDR3 spans 15 residues. With 2 bases clipped from V and 5 bases from J, the junction kept 3 bases outside the gene matches. CDR3 nucleotides: TGTGCCAGCAGCTTAACAGGGGCCGATAATTCACCCCTCCACTTT. It specifies CASSLTGADNSPLHF.

The V gene is TRBV3-1 (or the pseudogene TRBV3-2), the J gene TRBJ1-2, with TRBD1 matching over 12 bases. Trimming cost V 4 bases and J 5 bases; bases outside gene matches: 5. The CDR3 runs to 15 residues. CDR1 and CDR2 (germline): LGHDT, YNNKEL (reference sequence). The CDR3 DNA is TGTGCCAGCAGCCCCGGGACAGGGGGCCGGTATGGCTACACCTTC. Protein: CASSPGTGGRYGYTF.

The rearrangement uses TRBV6-4 and TRBJ2-5, with unresolved D. Trimming cost V 6 bases and J 0 bases, with 14 bases left between them. CDR3 length: 15 residues. Germline-derived CDR1 and CDR2 are MRHNA and SNTAGT. CDR3 DNA: TGTGCCAGCAGAGCCATTGAGAACTACCAAGAGACCCAGTACTTC. Amino acids: CASRAIENYQETQYF.

This clone was seen once. The rearrangement joins TRBV5-4 to TRBJ2-1; D is perhaps TRBD2 (5 bases). V was trimmed by 0 bases and J by 0 bases, leaving 7 bases between them. The CDR3 has 15 residues. The germline V gene has CDR1 SGHNT and CDR2 YYREEE (reference sequence). CDR3 in DNA: TGTGCCAGCAGCTTGGGCGGGTACTCCTACAATGAGCAGTTCTTC. Amino acid sequence: CASSLGGYSYNEQFF.

The chain's CDR3 is CASSGPRGSPLHF. In nucleotides, the CDR3 is TGTGCCAGCAGTGGGCCAAGGGGCTCACCCCTCCACTTT. The chain is built from TRBV2 and TRBJ1-6; D is possibly TRBD1 (5 bases). The V end was cut by 4 bases, the J end by 10 bases, with 11 bases between. Germline-derived CDR1 and CDR2 are SNHLY and FYNNEI. CDR3 length: 13 residues.

V usage is TRBV7-3 and J usage is TRBJ1-6; perhaps TRBD1 as D (5 bases). Germline V gene data show CDR1 as SGHTA and CDR2 as FQGTGA. Trimming cost V 5 bases and J 7 bases, with 15 bases left between them. This CDR3 spans 15 amino acids. The CDR3 DNA is TGTGCCAGCAGCCTTGGCCCAGGGCGCAATTCACCCCTCCACTTT. The encoded protein is CASSLGPGRNSPLHF.

This chain joins TRBV5-1 and TRBJ2-1; TRBD2 matches 10 bases. Per germline, CDR1 SGHRS and CDR2 YFSETQ. This CDR3 is built from 15 residues. The V gene end was trimmed by 4 bases and the J gene end by 7 bases; junction bases not matched to a gene: 8. CDR3 amino acids: CASSTPRTSGNEQFF. The CDR3 coding sequence is TGCGCCAGCAGCACTCCCCGGACTAGCGGAAATGAGCAGTTCTTC.

This sequence joins TRBV19 and TRBJ2-6; D not resolved. Trimming left V 7 bases short and J 1 base short, with 8 bases between. The CDR3 has 14 residues. Germline-derived CDR1 and CDR2 are LNHDA and SQIVND (reference sequence). The CDR3 protein is CASTEESGANVLTF. The CDR3 bases are TGTGCCAGTACTGAGGAGTCTGGGGCCAACGTCCTGACTTTC.